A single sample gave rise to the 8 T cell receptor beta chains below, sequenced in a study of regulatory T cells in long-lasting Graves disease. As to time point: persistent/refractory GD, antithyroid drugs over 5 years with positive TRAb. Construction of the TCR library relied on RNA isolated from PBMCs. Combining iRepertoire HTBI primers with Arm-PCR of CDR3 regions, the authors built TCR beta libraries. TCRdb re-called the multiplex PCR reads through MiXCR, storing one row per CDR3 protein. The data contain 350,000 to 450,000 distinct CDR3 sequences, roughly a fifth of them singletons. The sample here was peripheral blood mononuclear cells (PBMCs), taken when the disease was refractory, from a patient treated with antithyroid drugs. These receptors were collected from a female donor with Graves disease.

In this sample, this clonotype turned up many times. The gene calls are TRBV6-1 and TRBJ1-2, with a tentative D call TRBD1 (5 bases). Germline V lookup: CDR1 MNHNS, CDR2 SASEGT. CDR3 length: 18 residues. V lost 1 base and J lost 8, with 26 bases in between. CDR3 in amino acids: CASSEGWRGRPEGGGYTF. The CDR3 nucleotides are TGTGCCAGCAGTGAAGGTTGGAGGGGACGGCCAGAAGGAGGCGGCTACACCTTC.

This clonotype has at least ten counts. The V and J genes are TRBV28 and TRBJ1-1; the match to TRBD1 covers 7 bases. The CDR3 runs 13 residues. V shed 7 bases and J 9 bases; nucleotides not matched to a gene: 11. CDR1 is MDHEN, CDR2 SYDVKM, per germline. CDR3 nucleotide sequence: TGTGCCAGCACCCGGGACAGAGTAACCCAAGCTTTCTTT. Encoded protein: CASTRDRVTQAFF.

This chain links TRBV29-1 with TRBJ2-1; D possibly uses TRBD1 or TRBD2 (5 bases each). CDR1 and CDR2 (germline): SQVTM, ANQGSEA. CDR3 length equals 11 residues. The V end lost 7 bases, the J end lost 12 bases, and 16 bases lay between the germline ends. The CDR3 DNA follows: TGCAGCGCCGTAGGGGAGCGGAGGCAGTTCTTC. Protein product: CSAVGERRQFF.

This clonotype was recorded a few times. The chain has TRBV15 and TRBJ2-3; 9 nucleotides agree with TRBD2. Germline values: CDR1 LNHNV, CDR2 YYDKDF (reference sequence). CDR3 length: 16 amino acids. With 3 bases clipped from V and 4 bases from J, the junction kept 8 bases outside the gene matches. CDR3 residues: CATSRGLAKGADTQYF. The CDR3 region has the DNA TGTGCCACCAGCAGGGGACTAGCAAAAGGGGCAGATACGCAGTATTTT.

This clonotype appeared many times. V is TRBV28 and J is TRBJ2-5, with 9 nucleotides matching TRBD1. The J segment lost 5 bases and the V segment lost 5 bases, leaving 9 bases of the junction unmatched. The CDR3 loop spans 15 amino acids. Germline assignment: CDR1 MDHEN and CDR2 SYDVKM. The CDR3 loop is CASSRHRGLIETQYF. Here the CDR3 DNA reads TGTGCCAGCAGTCGACACAGGGGGCTTATTGAGACCCAGTACTTC.

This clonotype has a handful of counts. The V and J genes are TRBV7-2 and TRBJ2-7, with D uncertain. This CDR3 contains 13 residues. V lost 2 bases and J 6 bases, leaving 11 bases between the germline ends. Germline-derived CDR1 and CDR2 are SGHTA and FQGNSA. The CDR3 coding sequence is TGTGCCAGCAGCTTATTAAAGCTTGGCGAGCAGTACTTC. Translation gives CASSLLKLGEQYF. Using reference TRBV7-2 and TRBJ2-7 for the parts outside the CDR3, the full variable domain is GAGVSQSPSNKVTEKGKDVELRCDPISGHTALYWYRQSLGQGLEFLIYFQGNSAPDKSGLPSDRFSAERTGGSVSTLTIQRTQQEDSAVYLCASSLLKLGEQYFGPGTRLTVT.

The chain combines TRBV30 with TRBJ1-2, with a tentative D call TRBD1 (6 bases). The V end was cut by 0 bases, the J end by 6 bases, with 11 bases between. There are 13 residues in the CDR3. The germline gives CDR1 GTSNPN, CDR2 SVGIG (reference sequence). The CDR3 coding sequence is TGTGCCTGGAGTGTTTCAGGGGTAAATGGCTACACCTTC. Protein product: CAWSVSGVNGYTF.

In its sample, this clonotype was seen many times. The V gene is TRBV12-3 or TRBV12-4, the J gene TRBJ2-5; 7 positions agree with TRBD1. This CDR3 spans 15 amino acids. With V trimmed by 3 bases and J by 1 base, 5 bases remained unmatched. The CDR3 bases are TGTGCCAGCAGTTTTGGACAGGCGACCCAAGAGACCCAGTACTTC. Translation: CASSFGQATQETQYF.